This T cell receptor beta chain appears in the sequencing data of a study of control samples from healthy donors and cancer patients. Repertoires were generated with immunoSEQ multiplex PCR, while TCRdb's copy carries only in-frame clones and drops some. The table lists about 150,000 clones, about 93% of them singletons, with around 2.4% in the top ten. There are 15 residues in the CDR3. The V segment lost 6 bases and the J segment 4 bases; nucleotides outside the gene matches: 7. CDR1 is MNHEY, CDR2 SVGEGT, per germline. The sample consisted of blood. The rearrangement joins TRBV6-2 or TRBV6-3 to TRBJ2-1; 9 positions agree with TRBD2. The clonotype comes from a man over 45 in good health. The CDR3 sequence: CASSPAGGRYNEQFF. The CDR3 DNA sequence: TGTGCCAGCAGCCCCGCGGGGGGGAGGTACAATGAGCAGTTCTTC.